Listed below are T cell receptor beta chains from one sample, sequenced in a study of regulatory T cells in long-lasting Graves disease. TCRdb reprocessed the multiplex PCR reads via MiXCR and lists one record per CDR3 protein. Among under 800,000 distinct CDR3 sequences listed, roughly 15% were seen once. The data also belong to a second study, concerning T cells in Graves' hyperthyroidism and ophthalmopathy.

The sequenced sample was peripheral blood mononuclear cells (PBMCs), obtained at new diagnosis, from a patient treated with antithyroid drugs. These receptors were obtained from a woman in her twenties or thirties with Graves disease. The CDR3 runs from the conserved cysteine through the conserved F or W. The D gene is left open where the match is weak.

CDR3	V	length	D	J
CASSSYGTGDRYSNQPQHF	TRBV6-2/TRBV6-3	19	TRBD1	TRBJ1-5
CATSDPGLAGGYNEQFF	TRBV24-1	17	TRBD2	TRBJ2-1
CASSLSGTSGRDEQYF	TRBV3-1	16	TRBD2	TRBJ2-7
CASSQVQGAKGSPLHF	TRBV3-1	16	TRBD1	TRBJ1-6
CASSQGRGEGFF	TRBV3-1	12	TRBD2	TRBJ2-1
CASSQGRGETFF	TRBV3-1	12	.	TRBJ1-1
CASSFSAGPNEQFF	TRBV7-2	14	.	TRBJ2-1
CASSRLGTSGRFNEQFF	TRBV18	17	TRBD2	TRBJ2-1
CSASGGDNEQFF	TRBV20-1	12	.	TRBJ2-1
CASSIGDSPAGELFF	TRBV19	15	TRBD1	TRBJ2-2
CASRVGTTSGSYEQFF	TRBV19	16	TRBD2	TRBJ2-1